Listed below are T cell receptor beta chains from one sample, sequenced in a study of CD8+CD57+ T cells in acquired aplastic anemia. Each CDR3 protein gets one entry after TCRdb re-called the reads with MiXCR. The table has 190,000 or so distinct CDR3 sequences, under 65% seen once. What was sequenced was sorted CD4+, CD8+, or CD8+CD57+ T cells (not recorded which) from PBMCs. The source of these receptors is a human donor in good health. The CDR3 runs from the conserved cysteine through the conserved F or W. Rows give clone size only sometimes, using once, few, many, or a class for an expanded clone.

j_gene | v_gene | abundance | CDR3aa
TRBJ1-6 | TRBV20-1 | many | CSVRPGQLNSPLHF
TRBJ1-1 | TRBV29-1 | - | CSASPPVMNTEAFF
TRBJ2-7 | TRBV7-9 | - | CASSGYSGGSYEQYF
TRBJ2-3 | TRBV7-2 | - | CASSLADSQFPQGTQYF
TRBJ1-1 | TRBV14 | - | CASSQEGTRGTEAFF
TRBJ2-3 | TRBV7-9 | - | CASSSGLGQDTQYF
TRBJ1-2 | TRBV5-1 | once | CASSLGQADYGYTF
TRBJ1-5 | TRBV7-9 | - | CASSGHRDTPNLGNQPQHF
TRBJ2-7 | TRBV12-5 | - | CASGGGGYEQYF
TRBJ2-7 | TRBV6-1 | - | CASSYSESADTYEQYF
TRBJ2-3 | TRBV10-3 | - | CAISAIPTGGSDTQYF
TRBJ2-1 | TRBV7-2 | - | CASSLYRGRNEQFF